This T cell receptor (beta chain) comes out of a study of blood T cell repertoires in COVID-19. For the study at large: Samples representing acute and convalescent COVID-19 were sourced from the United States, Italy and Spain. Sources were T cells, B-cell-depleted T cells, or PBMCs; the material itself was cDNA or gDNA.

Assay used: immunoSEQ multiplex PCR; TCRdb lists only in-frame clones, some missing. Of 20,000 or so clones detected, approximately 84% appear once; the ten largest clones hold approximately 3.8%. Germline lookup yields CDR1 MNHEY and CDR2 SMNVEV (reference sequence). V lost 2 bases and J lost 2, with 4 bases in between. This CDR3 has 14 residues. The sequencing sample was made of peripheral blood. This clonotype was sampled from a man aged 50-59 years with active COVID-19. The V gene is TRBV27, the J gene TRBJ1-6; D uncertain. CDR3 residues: CASSLQTYNSPLHF. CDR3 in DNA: TGTGCCAGCAGTTTACAGACCTATAATTCACCCCTCCACTTT.